One and the same sample provided the 23 T cell receptor beta chains below, sequenced in a study of T cell responses to AZD1222 COVID-19 vaccine. Clones were sequenced by immunoSEQ multiplex PCR, and TCRdb holds only the in-frame ones, with some missing. The sample holds 75,000 to 100,000 clones, around 90% seen once. The sequenced sample was peripheral blood, obtained on day 0 of AZD1222 vaccination. These receptors all stem from an adult in good health.

V gene TRBV21-1 combines with J gene TRBJ2-2; whether TRBD1, the table's D call, matches the DNA was not checked. TRBV21-1 is termed a pseudogene. The CDR3 runs 17 residues. The chain's CDR3 is CASSTSRALKGTGELFF. CDR3 sequence (DNA): TGTGCCAGCAGCACCTCCAGGGCTCTAAAAGGGACCGGGGAGCTGTTTTTT.

V is TRBV27 and J is TRBJ2-1, with D hard to call. V lost 0 bases, J lost 9 bases, and 9 bases lay in between. The CDR3 extends over 13 amino acids. From germline, CDR1 is MNHEY and CDR2 SMNVEV (reference sequence). The CDR3 spells CASSLSRASEQFF. In nucleotides, the CDR3 is TGTGCCAGCAGTTTATCTCGGGCTAGTGAGCAGTTCTTC.

The chain is built from TRBV5-6 and TRBJ1-5; a possible D gene is TRBD1 (5 bases). This CDR3 is 14 amino acids long. Trimming removed 6 bases from V and 6 bases from J, with 16 bases in between. The V gene's germline CDR1 is SGHDT and CDR2 YYEEEE. The CDR3 is CASKIQGNGQPQHF. In nucleotides, the CDR3 is TGTGCCAGCAAAATCCAGGGAAACGGTCAGCCCCAGCATTTT.

This chain's CDR3 is CASSPSSDTGELFF. The CDR3 region has the DNA TGTGCCAGCAGTCCCTCTAGCGACACCGGGGAGCTGTTTTTT. The J gene is TRBJ2-2, the V gene TRBV6-4; D perhaps matches TRBD2 (6 bases). CDR3 size: 14 residues. V was cut by 5 bases and J by 3 bases, with 10 bases left in between. Per the germline V gene, CDR1 is MRHNA and CDR2 is SNTAGT.

The chain has TRBV15 and TRBJ2-7; D is unresolved. V lost 1 base and J lost 4, with 8 bases in between. Germline assignment: CDR1 LNHNV and CDR2 YYDKDF (reference sequence). The CDR3 has 13 residues. The chain's CDR3 is CATSRVPLYEQYF. As DNA, the CDR3 is TGTGCCACCAGCAGAGTCCCCCTGTACGAGCAGTACTTC. The full variable domain, completed using reference TRBV15 and TRBJ2-7, is DAMVIQNPRYQVTQFGKPVTLSCSQTLNHNVMYWYQQKSSQAPKLLFHYYDKDFNNEADTPDNFQSRRPNTSFCFLDIRSPGLGDTAMYLCATSRVPLYEQYFGPGTRLTVT.

The chain uses TRBV5-1 and TRBJ2-2, with D hard to call. V shed 5 bases and J shed 4 bases, with 18 bases lying between them. The CDR3 covers 16 residues. CDR1 and CDR2 from the germline V gene are SGHRS and YFSETQ. CDR3 coding DNA: TGCGCCAGCAGTTTGACCGCAGACACCGCCACCGGGGAGCTGTTTTTT. Translated: CASSLTADTATGELFF.

This clone was detected a few times. This chain connects TRBV7-8 to TRBJ2-7, with 7 bases lining up with TRBD1. The CDR3 extends over 14 amino acids. V lost 2 bases to trimming and J lost 1 base; unmatched junction nucleotides: 2. Germline V gives CDR1 SGHVS, CDR2 FQNEAQ. CDR3: CASSLTGESYEQYF. The DNA for the CDR3 is TGTGCCAGCAGCTTAACAGGGGAGTCCTACGAGCAGTACTTC.

CDR3 amino acids: CAWSVRLAGHETQYF. As DNA, the CDR3 is TGTGCCTGGAGTGTACGCCTAGCGGGGCACGAGACCCAGTACTTC. This chain uses TRBV30 with TRBJ2-5; 9 bases are a match to TRBD2. J was trimmed by 5 bases and V by 0 bases; bases with no gene match: 7. CDR1 and CDR2 (germline): GTSNPN, SVGIG (reference sequence). The CDR3 is 15 residues long.

This clone was picked up a small number of times. V is TRBV14 and J is TRBJ1-4, with TRBD1 matching over 7 bases. Germline assignment: CDR1 SGHDN and CDR2 FVKESK. The CDR3 loop spans 15 amino acids. V was pared by 0 bases and J by 7 bases, with 5 bases of the junction left unmatched. The CDR3 DNA sequence: TGTGCCAGCAGCCAAGACCGGACAGGCAGTGAAAAACTGTTTTTT. Its translation is CASSQDRTGSEKLFF.

The rearrangement uses TRBV3-1 (or the pseudogene TRBV3-2) and TRBJ2-5; 8 nucleotides line up with TRBD1. The V and J ends lost 3 bases and 5 bases, in that order; junction bases with no gene match: 5. The length of the CDR3 is 14 residues. Germline V lookup: CDR1 LGHDT, CDR2 YNNKEL (reference sequence). The CDR3 is CASSHRTGIETQYF. The DNA of the CDR3 is TGTGCCAGCAGCCACCGGACAGGGATTGAGACCCAGTACTTC.

The rearrangement links TRBV6-1 to TRBJ1-1; possibly TRBD1 for D (5 bases). This CDR3 has 11 residues. Germline V lookup: CDR1 MNHNS, CDR2 SASEGT. Trimming left V 5 bases short and J 8 bases short, with 9 bases between. The CDR3: CASSLAGEAFF. Here the CDR3 DNA reads TGTGCCAGCAGTCTTGCAGGGGAAGCTTTCTTT.

The chain is built from TRBV5-1 and TRBJ1-1; D not certain. The CDR3 runs to 14 residues. Trimming left V 1 base short and J 0 bases short, with 7 bases between. Germline V gene data show CDR1 as SGHRS and CDR2 as YFSETQ. The CDR3 DNA sequence: TGCGCCAGCAGCTTGTGGGCGATGAACACTGAAGCTTTCTTT. This codes for CASSLWAMNTEAFF.

The V gene is TRBV2, the J gene TRBJ1-4; D remains ambiguous. With 4 bases removed from V and 5 bases from J, the gap between germline ends came to 8 bases. Looked up from germline, CDR1 is SNHLY and CDR2 is FYNNEI. CDR3 length equals 13 residues. CDR3 nucleotide sequence: TGTGCCAGCAGTGTCCACGGGAATGAAAAACTGTTTTTT. It translates to CASSVHGNEKLFF.

This chain uses TRBV2 with TRBJ2-7; TRBD1 might be the D (6 bases). Germline V gene data show CDR1 as SNHLY and CDR2 as FYNNEI. The V and J ends lost 10 bases and 0 bases respectively, with 13 bases between them. The CDR3 has 13 amino acids. The CDR3 DNA sequence: TGTGCCATTACAGGGAGTATCTCCTACGAGCAGTACTTC. It is translated as CAITGSISYEQYF.

The chain links TRBV28 to TRBJ1-2, with D possibly being TRBD1 (5 bases). The germline V and J ends were trimmed by 5 bases and 2 bases, with 9 bases remaining between them. This CDR3 has 13 residues. The germline gives CDR1 MDHEN, CDR2 SYDVKM. As DNA, the CDR3 is TGTGCCAGCAGTCTGGGGGGGAACTATGGCTACACCTTC. Translation gives CASSLGGNYGYTF.

This rearrangement joins TRBV4-2 to TRBJ2-7, with TRBD1 matching over 9 bases. V was pared by 0 bases and J by 3 bases, with 6 bases of the junction left unmatched. Germline V gene sequence: CDR1 LGHNA, CDR2 YNFKEQ. CDR3 size: 16 residues. The CDR3 sequence: CASSQDPGQGFYEQYF. CDR3 bases: TGTGCCAGCAGCCAAGACCCGGGACAGGGTTTCTACGAGCAGTACTTC.

The gene calls are TRBV11-2 and TRBJ2-2; 12 bases fit TRBD2. The V gene end was trimmed by 5 bases and the J gene end by 1 base; junction bases not matched to a gene: 2. The CDR3 is 16 residues long. Germline V gene data show CDR1 as SGHAT and CDR2 as FQNNGV. CDR3 nucleotides: TGTGCCAGCAGCGCTAGCGGGGGGGTGAACACCGGGGAGCTGTTTTTT. Translation gives CASSASGGVNTGELFF.

This clone was picked up a small number of times. The V and J genes are TRBV12-3 or TRBV12-4 and TRBJ1-5, with unresolved D. This CDR3 comprises 12 residues. With 6 bases removed from V and 0 bases from J, the gap between germline ends came to 3 bases. CDR3 bases: TGTGCCAGCAGGAGTAGCAATCAGCCCCAGCATTTT. Translation gives CASRSSNQPQHF.

This chain uses TRBV9 with TRBJ2-2, with 14 bases matching TRBD2. Unmatched junction bases numbered 11, after V lost 5 bases and J lost 2 bases. The CDR3 covers 19 residues. CDR1 is SGDLS, CDR2 YYNGEE, per germline. CDR3 DNA sequence: TGTGCCAGCAGTATAAGACCGGGACTAGCGGGGGATAACACCGGGGAGCTGTTTTTT. This translates into CASSIRPGLAGDNTGELFF.

There are a few counts of this clone. Here the CDR3 reads CASRPGSGGQPQHF. In DNA, the CDR3 is TGTGCCAGTAGACCAGGGTCGGGGGGTCAGCCCCAGCATTTT. The chain carries TRBV2 and TRBJ1-5, with D possibly being TRBD1 (5 bases). This CDR3 comprises 14 residues. V shed 9 bases and J shed 6 bases, with 18 bases lying between them. Per the germline V gene, CDR1 is SNHLY and CDR2 is FYNNEI.

V gene TRBV7-9 combines with J gene TRBJ1-2; TRBD1 aligns across 7 bases. V shed 2 bases, J shed 6 bases, and the junction held 6 bases outside the gene matches. The CDR3 is 14 amino acids. CDR1 is SEHNR and CDR2 is FQNEAQ in the germline V gene (reference sequence). CDR3 DNA sequence: TGTGCCAGCAGCTTACGGGGACAGCAAGATGGCTACACCTTC. The encoded protein is CASSLRGQQDGYTF.

The genes are TRBV6-7 and TRBJ1-1, with 12 positions matching TRBD1. TRBV6-7 is placed among ORFs of uncertain function. V trimming: 6 bases; J trimming: 4 bases; junction bases outside the gene matches: 12. CDR3 size: 17 residues. The CDR3 here is CASSLWGQGAKSTEAFF. CDR3 in DNA: TGTGCCAGCAGCCTATGGGGACAGGGGGCGAAGAGCACTGAAGCTTTCTTT.

This clone was detected only once. CDR3 residues: CASSLGQFGNTIYF. CDR3 nucleotide sequence: TGTGCCAGCAGCTTAGGGCAGTTTGGAAACACCATATATTTT. The J gene is TRBJ1-3, the V gene TRBV7-9; the D is unclear. CDR1 and CDR2 (germline): SEHNR, FQNEAQ (reference sequence). V was clipped by 1 base and J by 3 bases, with 7 bases between them. The CDR3 loop spans 14 amino acids. The whole variable domain, remainder taken from reference TRBV7-9 and TRBJ1-3, is DTGVSQNPRHKITKRGQNVTFRCDPISEHNRLYWYRQTLGQGPEFLTYFQNEAQLEKSRLLSDRFSAERPKGSFSTLEIQRTEQGDSAMYLCASSLGQFGNTIYFGEGSWLTVV.